The next 9 T cell receptor beta chains were all read from a single sample in a study of blood T cell repertoires in COVID-19. The repertoire was sequenced with immunoSEQ multiplex PCR; TCRdb's copy has only in-frame clones and lacks some. The sample has about 190,000 clones, around 80% seen once. The source material was peripheral blood. The receptor set was obtained from a man aged 25-40 years with active or convalescent COVID-19.

This clone was counted a few times. CDR3 sequence (DNA): TGTGCCAGCAGCCTTGGAGCCGACAGGGTATATGGCTACACCTTC. It yields the protein CASSLGADRVYGYTF. This chain uses TRBV6-5 with TRBJ1-2, with TRBD1 identical over 7 bases. Germline CDR1 and CDR2: MNHEY and SVGAGI. The CDR3 has 15 residues. Losses at the gene ends were 6 bases for V and 5 bases for J; bases not matched to a gene: 12.

The chain joins TRBV5-1 to TRBJ1-3, with D unresolved. Trimming left V 1 base short and J 0 bases short, with 8 bases between. This CDR3 is built from 15 residues. The V gene's germline CDR1 is SGHRS and CDR2 YFSETQ. CDR3 region: CASSLRAGSGNTIYF. The CDR3 DNA follows: TGCGCCAGCAGCTTGAGGGCGGGCTCTGGAAACACCATATATTTT.

The table lists this clone with a few counts. The V and J genes are TRBV5-1 and TRBJ2-3; D is perhaps TRBD2 (6 bases). With 4 bases removed from V and 1 base from J, the gap between germline ends came to 10 bases. Germline loops: CDR1 SGHRS, CDR2 YFSETQ. CDR3 length: 14 amino acids. The CDR3 loop reads CASSLDYGTDTQYF. The CDR3 coding sequence is TGCGCCAGCAGCCTGGACTACGGCACAGATACGCAGTATTTT.

This clone was counted a single time. This chain connects TRBV30 to TRBJ2-1; D unclear. Germline lookup yields CDR1 GTSNPN and CDR2 SVGIG (reference sequence). The CDR3 covers 14 residues. Between the trimmed V and J ends, which lost 7 bases and 0 bases, there was a span of 13 bases. The DNA for the CDR3 is TGTGCCTACGTGACTCGTGGCTCCTACAATGAGCAGTTCTTC. Protein product: CAYVTRGSYNEQFF.

The V and J genes are TRBV7-6 and TRBJ1-6, with TRBD1 identical over 9 bases. The trim removed 5 bases at V and 8 bases at J, leaving 10 bases unmatched. CDR3 length: 16 amino acids. In germline, CDR1 is SGHVS, CDR2 FNYEAQ. In DNA, the CDR3 is TGTGCCAGCAGCCCTCGGGACAGGGATTACGATTCACCCCTCCACTTT. This encodes CASSPRDRDYDSPLHF.

The V and J genes are TRBV27 and TRBJ2-5, with D unresolved. The CDR3 has 13 residues. The germline gives CDR1 MNHEY, CDR2 SMNVEV (reference sequence). The ends were cut back, 0 bases at V and 2 bases at J, with 4 bases in the middle. The CDR3 region has the DNA TGTGCCAGCAGTTTATCAGAGCAAGAGACCCAGTACTTC. Residues: CASSLSEQETQYF.

The CDR3 loop is CASSSAGGFTDTQYF. The CDR3, as DNA: TGCGCCAGCAGTTCAGCGGGGGGATTCACAGATACGCAGTATTTT. The rearrangement joins TRBV5-1 to TRBJ2-3, with 9 bases matching TRBD2. CDR1 is SGHRS, CDR2 YFSETQ, per germline. The V and J ends lost 5 bases and 2 bases, in that order; junction bases with no gene match: 6. The CDR3 loop spans 15 amino acids.

The chain links TRBV24-1 to TRBJ2-1, with 9 bases fitting TRBD2. V was clipped by 4 bases and J by 7 bases; unmatched bases: 4. Germline V gene sequence: CDR1 KGHDR, CDR2 SFDVKD. The CDR3 consists of 14 residues. This chain's CDR3 is CATSESGGWNEQFF. CDR3 bases: TGTGCCACCAGTGAAAGCGGGGGGTGGAATGAGCAGTTCTTC.

This chain joins TRBV19 and TRBJ1-2; 8 bases match TRBD1. Germline V gives CDR1 LNHDA, CDR2 SQIVND (reference sequence). Unmatched junction bases numbered 10, after V lost 7 bases and J lost 6 bases. This CDR3 is 14 amino acids long. CDR3 nucleotide sequence: TGTGCCAGTACCCAGAGGTTACAGGGGGATGGCTACACCTTC. Its translation: CASTQRLQGDGYTF.